This TCR beta chain was documented in a study of shared clonotypes between healthy human individuals. Study-wide results and limits: Non-shared clonotypes had lower generation probabilities than those shared by all four donors.

Assay: immunoSEQ multiplex PCR; the TCRdb copy retains only in-frame clones and omits some. The table records about 190,000 clones, over 50% of them present only once. To note about this clone: Its antigen is still unknown.

Everyone who donated was a Caucasian adult who lived in Nashville, Tennessee. The germline V gene encodes CDR1 SGHTA and CDR2 FQGNSA. This CDR3 has 15 amino acids. With 5 bases removed from V and 0 bases from J, the gap between germline ends came to 11 bases. The sequenced sample was memory CD4+ T cells sorted from blood. Noted subset: CD45RA-negative fraction. This sequence joins TRBV7-2 and TRBJ1-5, with D possibly TRBD1 on 5 matching bases. This clonotype was sampled from a man younger than 45 in good health. The CDR3 region has the DNA TGTGCCAGCAGCCCCCCAGGGTTTAGCAATCAGCCCCAGCATTTT. Its protein is CASSPPGFSNQPQHF.